This T cell receptor beta chain was documented in a study of blood T cell repertoires in COVID-19. Sequenced by immunoSEQ multiplex PCR; TCRdb stores in-frame clones only, minus some. The table has hundreds of thousands of clones, approximately 88% seen once. The CDR3 totals 15 residues. V shed 0 bases and J shed 0 bases, with 9 bases lying between them. CDR1 and CDR2 (germline): SGHDT, YYEEEE. This receptor was obtained from a woman in her fifties or sixties with COVID-19, enrolled during active disease. Sequenced material: peripheral blood. The rearrangement joins TRBV5-6 to TRBJ1-1; D unresolved. CDR3 loop: CASSLVGNMNTEAFF. The CDR3 DNA reads TGTGCCAGCAGCTTGGTCGGGAACATGAACACTGAAGCTTTCTTT.